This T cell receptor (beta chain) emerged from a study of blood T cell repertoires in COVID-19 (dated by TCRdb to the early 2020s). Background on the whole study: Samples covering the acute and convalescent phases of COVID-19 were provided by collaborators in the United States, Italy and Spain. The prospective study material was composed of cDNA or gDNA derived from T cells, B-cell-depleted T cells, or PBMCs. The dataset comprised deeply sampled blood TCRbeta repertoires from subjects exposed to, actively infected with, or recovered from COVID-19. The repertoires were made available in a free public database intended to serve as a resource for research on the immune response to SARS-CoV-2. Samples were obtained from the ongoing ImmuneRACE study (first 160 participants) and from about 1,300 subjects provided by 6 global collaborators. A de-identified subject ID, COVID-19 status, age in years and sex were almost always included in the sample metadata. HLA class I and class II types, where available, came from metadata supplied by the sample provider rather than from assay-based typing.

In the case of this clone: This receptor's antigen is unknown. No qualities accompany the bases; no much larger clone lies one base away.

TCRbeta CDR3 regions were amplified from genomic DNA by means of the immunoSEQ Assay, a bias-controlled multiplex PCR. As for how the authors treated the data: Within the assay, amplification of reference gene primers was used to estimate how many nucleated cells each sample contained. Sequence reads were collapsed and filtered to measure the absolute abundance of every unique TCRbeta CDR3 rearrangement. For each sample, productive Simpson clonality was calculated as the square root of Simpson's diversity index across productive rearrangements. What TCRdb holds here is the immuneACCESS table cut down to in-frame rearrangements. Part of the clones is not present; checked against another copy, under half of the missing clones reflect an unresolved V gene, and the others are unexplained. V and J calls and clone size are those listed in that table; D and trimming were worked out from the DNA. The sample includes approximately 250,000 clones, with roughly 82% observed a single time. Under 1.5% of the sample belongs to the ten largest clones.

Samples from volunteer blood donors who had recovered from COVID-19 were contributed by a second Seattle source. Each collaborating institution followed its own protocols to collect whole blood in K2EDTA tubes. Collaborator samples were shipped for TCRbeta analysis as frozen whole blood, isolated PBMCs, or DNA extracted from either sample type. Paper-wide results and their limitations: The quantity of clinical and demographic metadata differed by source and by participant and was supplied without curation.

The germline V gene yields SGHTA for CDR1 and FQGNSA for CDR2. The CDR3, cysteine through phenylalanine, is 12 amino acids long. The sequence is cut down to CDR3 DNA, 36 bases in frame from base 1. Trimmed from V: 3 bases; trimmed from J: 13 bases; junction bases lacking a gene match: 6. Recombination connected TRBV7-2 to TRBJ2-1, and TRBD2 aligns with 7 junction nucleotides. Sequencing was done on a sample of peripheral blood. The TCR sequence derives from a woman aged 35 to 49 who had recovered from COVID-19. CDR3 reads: CASSLGSGLQFF. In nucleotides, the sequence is TGTGCCAGCAGCTTGGGTAGCGGGCTACAGTTCTTC.